Given below is one T cell receptor (beta chain) in context. Its antigen is currently not known. The record has no base qualities; no much larger clone is one base away. This sample stems from a study of shared clonotypes between healthy human individuals (dated by TCRdb to 2018 to 2021). Looking at the study overall: The cohort comprised two women and a few men aged 18 to 49 years. Each donor's leukapheresis produced roughly between roughly 0.85 and 10 billion PBMCs. Per donor, three plates each were used for CD4 naive and CD4 memory, two for CD8 naive, and one for CD8 memory. The study deeply sequenced blood TCR repertoires of five healthy adults to estimate repertoire size and the extent of clonotype sharing between individuals. To increase sequencing depth and limit assay-specific biases, different laboratories used diverse techniques to prepare libraries and sequence TCR repertoires. Paper-wide results and their limitations: Naive subsets generally had larger estimated clonotype richness than memory subsets. When four donors were compared, the shared fraction of clonotypes was around 5% for naive CD4, around 3.6% for naive CD8, 2.3% for memory CD4, and roughly 0.4% for memory CD8. Because the study included a small number of donors, the genetic and exposure-history diversity represented was limited. Rarefaction of sorted-subset datasets indicated incomplete sequencing despite the large sequencing depth. Based on pairwise subsampling, the degree of clonotype sharing among donors was expected to be affected by sequencing depth. Only blood was sampled, and tissue TCR repertoires likely differ from those in blood. Clonotypes shared by all four sorted-subset donors showed higher generation probabilities than non-shared clonotypes.

From the cysteine through the phenylalanine, the CDR3 covers 14 amino acids. Only the CDR3 portion is preserved as DNA: 42 bases, with reading frame beginning at the first base. The junction shows trimming of 6 bases on V and 2 bases on J, plus 13 bases between the germline ends. CDR1 and CDR2 are drawn from the germline V gene: MNHNS, SASEGT. The donors were healthy, HIV-negative adults with no recently reported acute infections or vaccinations. Every donor was a Caucasian adult living in Nashville, Tennessee, USA. Magnetic negative selection was used to enrich CD4+ T cells, after which naive cells were positively selected on CD45RA and the negative fraction became the memory subset. After blood collection by leukapheresis, PBMCs were isolated using Ficoll-Histopaque density gradient centrifugation and then cryopreserved in the vapor phase of liquid nitrogen. Purity and quantity of every magnetically sorted T cell population were checked by analytical flow cytometry. Each sorted fraction had its genomic DNA isolated and then quantified by UV absorbance on a Nanodrop 2000c.

TCR CDR3 regions were amplified from genomic DNA by multiplex PCR using the deep immunoSEQ assay. Extracted genomic DNA from each cell subset was spread evenly across all wells of several immunoSEQ 96-well plates, with each plate serving as a replicate. For sorted subsets, about 210 ng of genomic DNA, equivalent to tens of thousands of T cell genomes, went into each replicate PCR. Purified libraries were quantified with a Qubit 3.0 fluorometer, sized on a Bioanalyzer 2100, and re-quantified with the KAPA Library Quantification kit. Every immunoSEQ 96-well plate was sequenced on a separate single-read 150-cycle Illumina NextSeq 550 flow cell. Per the original workflow: Because the immunoSEQ output held only junctional sequences and lacked quality scores, the filtering could not match the filtering applied to full-length reads. To assign V/J genes and CDR3, sequences were annotated against IMGT germline references using PyIR, a Python wrapper for IgBLAST v1.9. Reads were removed for weak V/J assignments (E-value above 1e-6), missing CDR3, stop codons, out-of-frame junctions, or ambiguous translated residues. V3J clonotypes were defined as sequences sharing the same inferred V gene, J gene, and CDR3 amino acid sequence. Percentage overlap between repertoires was computed as shared unique clonotypes divided by the size of the smaller repertoire. Richness of each repertoire was evaluated using RTK rarefaction, the Chao1 estimator, and Recon v2.1 estimates of unobserved clonotypes. For all TCRbeta clonotypes obtained by the gDNA method from a handful of donors, generation probabilities were computed with OLGA. TCRdb obtained this table from immuneACCESS and retained in-frame rearrangements with V and J assigned. These tables miss some clones; where compared with another copy, unresolved V genes account for less than half of the shortfall, and the remainder is unexplained. Clone size and V and J calls were adopted from that table, with D and trimming inferred from the DNA. The sample table records some 1 million clones; around four fifths of these occur just once. The ten biggest clones cover roughly 1.4% of the sample.

The sequenced material came from memory CD4+ T cells sorted from blood. The sample's cell subset or site, from its label and the paper: CD45RA-negative fraction. This clonotype was obtained from a man younger than 35 in good health. Recombination joined TRBV6-1 with TRBJ1-2, with TRBD1 perhaps the D gene, on 5 matching bases. The CDR3 corresponds to CASRGDGGNYGYTF. The DNA sequence follows: TGTGCCAGCAGGGGGGACGGGGGGAACTATGGCTACACCTTC.